This T cell receptor beta chain derives from a study of T cell responses to AZD1222 COVID-19 vaccine. Study outcomes and limitations: Baseline serology detected seropositivity in only 5 to 7 AZD1222 recipients. Repertoires were sampled only after the peak T cell response. Vaccine-associated CD4 TCRs spanned spike, dominant at 160-218 and 743-854. White British ancestry dominated among donors, who included more females, and clonal diversity was possibly underestimated.

Only in-frame clones appear in the TCRdb table, and some are missing; sequencing was by immunoSEQ multiplex PCR. Of around 130,000 clones listed, 88% are singletons. CDR3 length: 16 residues. Germline V gene lookup returns CDR1 MNHEY and CDR2 SMNVEV (reference sequence). Concerning this clone: The antigen remains unidentified. An end of the junction does not agree with germline; a read error may underlie this.

This sequence was found in an adult in good health. The V gene is TRBV27, the J gene TRBJ2-5; 8 nucleotides line up with TRBD1. Here the sequenced sample was peripheral blood, taken on day 0 of AZD1222 vaccination. CDR3 residues: CASSLSPTGAQATQYF. The CDR3 bases are TGTGCCAGCAGTTTATCTCCGACAGGGGCTCAAGCGACCCAGTACTTC.